The rows below give T cell receptor beta chains drawn from one sample of a study of blood T cell repertoires in COVID-19. TCRdb's copy holds only in-frame clones and misses some; the assay was immunoSEQ multiplex PCR. The sample has approximately 190,000 clones; 80% to 90% are singletons. Sample: peripheral blood. All receptors come from a woman aged 70-85 years with active or convalescent COVID-19. CDR3s include the opening cysteine and the closing phenylalanine or tryptophan. The D gene is left open where the match is weak. Where a row states a size, it is once, few, many or the class of an expanded clone; other rows omit it.

>-|TRBD2|TRBV5-6|TRBJ2-3
TGTGCCAGCAGCTACCTAGCGGGAGGAGGGGTAGGAGATACGCAGTATTTT
CASSYLAGGGVGDTQYF
>once|TRBD1|TRBV9|TRBJ2-3
TGTGCCAGCAGCGCAGAAGGGACAGGGGTAACAGATACGCAGTATTTT
CASSAEGTGVTDTQYF
>-|TRBD1|TRBV4-2|TRBJ1-1
TGTGCCAGCAGCCAAATGGACAGGGTACCCGAGGCTTTCTTT
CASSQMDRVPEAFF
>few|-|TRBV27|TRBJ2-7
TGTGCCAGCAGTTTAAAGGCGCGCAGGGGCTGGGTCGAGCAGTACTTC
CASSLKARRGWVEQYF
>-|TRBD1|TRBV6-5|TRBJ1-5
TGTGCCAGCAGCAGGGGACAGGGCCAGCCCCAGCATTTT
CASSRGQGQPQHF
>-|-|TRBV5-1|TRBJ1-5
TGCGCCAGCAGCTTGGGAGGACAACCGAATCAGCCCCAGCATTTT
CASSLGGQPNQPQHF
>-|TRBD2|TRBV19|TRBJ2-1
TGTGCCAGTAGTCGCTTATCCCCTCTGGCGGGAGGGCTCAATGAGCAGTTCTTC
CASSRLSPLAGGLNEQFF
>-|TRBD2|TRBV3-1/TRBV3-2|TRBJ2-3
TGTGCCAGCAGCCAAGAACGTCGGGGTTCTAGCGGGAGAGGTCCCACAGATACGCAGTATTTT
CASSQERRGSSGRGPTDTQYF
>once|-|TRBV9|TRBJ1-4
TGTGCCAGCAGCGCGCACCCGGGAGGTGTACTGTTTTTT
CASSAHPGGVLFF
>-|-|TRBV5-1|TRBJ1-3
TGCGCCAGCAGCCCCGGCAGGGCGGGAAACACCATATATTTT
CASSPGRAGNTIYF
>once|TRBD1|TRBV11-2|TRBJ2-3
TGTGCCAGCAGCTTATTAAAGACAGGGATGAATACGCAGTATTTT
CASSLLKTGMNTQYF
>-|-|TRBV28|TRBJ1-2
TGTGCCAGTACAGGGATCTATGGCTACACCTTC
CASTGIYGYTF
>once|-|TRBV6-2/TRBV6-3|TRBJ2-1
TGTGCCAGCAGTTACTCTCGAGGGTTAGGGAATGAGCAGTTCTTC
CASSYSRGLGNEQFF
>-|TRBD1|TRBV2|TRBJ2-2
TGTGCCAGCAGGGACAGGGGGGACGGGGAGCTGTTTTTT
CASRDRGDGELFF
>few|TRBD1|TRBV29-1|TRBJ1-5
TGCAGCGTCCAGGGGGCTAGCAATCAGCCCCAGCATTTT
CSVQGASNQPQHF
>-|TRBD1|TRBV7-2|TRBJ1-1
TGTGCCAGCAGCTTACAGGGGGCGCCTGGCACTGAAGCTTTCTTT
CASSLQGAPGTEAFF
>once|TRBD1|TRBV28|TRBJ2-5
TGTGCCAGCAGTACCTCAGGGGGATTGGCCCAGTACTTC
CASSTSGGLAQYF
>-|-|TRBV7-2|TRBJ2-7
TGTGCCAGCAGCTTAGGCCACACGGGAGTATCCTACGAGCAGTACTTC
CASSLGHTGVSYEQYF
>-|-|TRBV28|TRBJ1-2
TGTGCCAGCACTACTTCTCGAGAGGGTCCCCTCTATGGCTACACCTTC
CASTTSREGPLYGYTF
>-|TRBD1|TRBV5-1|TRBJ1-4
TGCGCCAGCAGCGTACAGGGGGCTAATGAAAAACTGTTTTTT
CASSVQGANEKLFF
>-|TRBD1|TRBV6-5|TRBJ1-5
TGTGCCAGCAGTAGACAGGGGGCGGATCAGCCCCAGCATTTT
CASSRQGADQPQHF
>few|TRBD2|TRBV28|TRBJ2-5
TGTGCCAGCAGTTTCGGGACTAGCGGGATGGAGACCCAGTACTTC
CASSFGTSGMETQYF
>-|-|TRBV6-2/TRBV6-3|TRBJ2-1
TGTGCCAGCAGTCGCCTGATAGACAATGAGCAGTTCTTC
CASSRLIDNEQFF
>-|TRBD1|TRBV27|TRBJ2-2
TGTGCCAGCAGAGTATTCCTCTCCGGGACAGGGAACACCGGGGAGCTGTTTTTT
CASRVFLSGTGNTGELFF
>-|TRBD2|TRBV9|TRBJ2-5
TGTGCCAGCAGCGTAAGCCCCTACCTAGCGGACCAAGAGACCCAGTACTTC
CASSVSPYLADQETQYF
>many|TRBD2|TRBV6-2/TRBV6-3|TRBJ2-5
TGTGCCAGCAGTCTAGCGGGAGTGATCCAAGAGACCCAGTACTTC
CASSLAGVIQETQYF
>-|-|TRBV5-1|TRBJ2-1
TGCGCCAGCAGCCCGGAACAGCTAACCAATGAGCAGTTCTTC
CASSPEQLTNEQFF
>-|-|TRBV27|TRBJ1-4
TGTGCCAGCTCTGATCGGGGTCCCGCAACTAATGAAAAACTGTTTTTT
CASSDRGPATNEKLFF
>-|TRBD1|TRBV7-2|TRBJ1-6
TGTGCCAGCAGCTACGAGGGGGCGATTTCACCCCTCCACTTT
CASSYEGAISPLHF
>once|TRBD1|TRBV28|TRBJ2-7
TGTGCCAGCAGTAGGACAGGGGGACTGGGAAACGAGCAGTACTTC
CASSRTGGLGNEQYF
>-|-|TRBV9|TRBJ1-1
TGTGCCAGCAGCGTAAGTCCTCGGGGAGAAGCTTTCTTT
CASSVSPRGEAFF
>once|-|TRBV27|TRBJ1-2
TGTGCCAGCAGTTTGACAGCAAACTATGGCTACACCTTC
CASSLTANYGYTF
>-|-|TRBV19|TRBJ2-3
TGTGCCAGTAGTATCCAGGGGGGACCAGATACGCAGTATTTT
CASSIQGGPDTQYF
>-|TRBD1|TRBV24-1|TRBJ2-5
TGTGCCACCAGTGATGGGGGGACAGGGGGTCAAGAGACCCAGTACTTC
CATSDGGTGGQETQYF
>once|TRBD2|TRBV5-1|TRBJ2-7
TGCGCCAGCAGCTTGACCGGGACTACTCACTACGAGCAGTACTTC
CASSLTGTTHYEQYF
>-|TRBD1|TRBV28|TRBJ2-1
TGTGCCAGCAGCTGGACAGGGAATCATGAGCAGTTCTTC
CASSWTGNHEQFF
>-|-|TRBV14|TRBJ2-5
TGTGCCAGCAGCCTTACAAGGACCCAGTACTTC
CASSLTRTQYF
>-|TRBD1|TRBV5-4|TRBJ2-7
TGTGCCAGCAGCTTGACCCTAGACAGGGGCCCAGAGCAGTACTTC
CASSLTLDRGPEQYF
>-|TRBD2|TRBV4-2|TRBJ2-7
TGTGCCAGCAGCCAAGAAGGGATGGCGAAGGGACTAGCCACCTCCTACGAGCAGTACTTC
CASSQEGMAKGLATSYEQYF
>-|-|TRBV7-9|TRBJ2-3
TGTGCCAGCAGCTTAGCGGGAGACGCAGATACGCAGTATTTT
CASSLAGDADTQYF
>-|TRBD2|TRBV9|TRBJ2-1
TGTGCCAGCAGCGTAACTAGCGGGACCCCCCAGTTCTTC
CASSVTSGTPQFF
>many|-|TRBV20-1|TRBJ2-3
TGCAGTGCTAGTCACGGGAGCACAGATACGCAGTATTTT
CSASHGSTDTQYF
>-|TRBD2|TRBV12-5|TRBJ2-1
TGTGCTAGTGGGTCTAGCGGGAGATCCTACAATGAGCAGTTCTTC
CASGSSGRSYNEQFF
>-|-|TRBV24-1|TRBJ2-5
TGTGCCACCAGTGATTCCACCCGCCGGGCGGGACAAGAGACCCAGTACTTC
CATSDSTRRAGQETQYF
>-|-|TRBV29-1|TRBJ2-5
TGCAGCGTTGAAGGGGGACTCGCGGTTGAGGGAGAGACCCAGTACTTC
CSVEGGLAVEGETQYF
>-|-|TRBV5-1|TRBJ1-1
TGCGCCAGCAGCTTGGGGGACATTTTTGACACTGAAGCTTTCTTT
CASSLGDIFDTEAFF